The T cell receptor beta chain under discussion was sequenced for a study of cytomegalovirus exposure and HLA in healthy donors. The V segment lost 2 bases and the J segment 3 bases; nucleotides outside the gene matches: 8. This CDR3 has 17 residues. Germline V gene lookup returns CDR1 MNHNS and CDR2 SASEGT. A note on this clone: Its antigen is as yet unknown.

Study-wide results and caveats: Investigators reported around 150 TCR beta chains as tied to cytomegalovirus. Cytomegalovirus status was reportedly diagnosed by the classifier with high specificity and sensitivity.

Generated by immunoSEQ multiplex PCR, the TCRdb table keeps only in-frame clones and is missing some. The repertoire holds under 150,000 clones, with 85% to 90% as singletons. The V and J genes are TRBV6-1 and TRBJ2-2; TRBD1 matches at 8 bases. Sequencing used PBMCs. This sequence originates from a man younger than 30 in good health and CMV-seropositive. The CDR3 reads CASSERDRPSYTGELFF. CDR3 nucleotides: TGTGCCAGCAGTGAACGGGACAGGCCTTCGTACACCGGGGAGCTGTTTTTT.